The 5 T cell receptor beta chains below all came from one sample that was sequenced in a study of T-cell memory formation after mild COVID-19. TCRdb re-called the 5' RACE reads through MiXCR, storing one row per CDR3 protein. The sample holds tens of thousands of distinct CDR3 sequences; about 16% are singletons and the top ten take roughly two fifths. Sequencing was carried out using PBMCs or a T cell subset sorted from them (not recorded which). Every receptor here comes from a man younger than 35 who had mild COVID-19 (a few samples of this study predate the infection). Cell type and time point are not known.

The rearrangement uses TRBV29-1 and TRBJ2-3; TRBD1 agrees at 8 bases. Germline trimming cut 7 bases from V and 1 base from J; bases unmatched to any gene: 7. Germline CDR1 reads SQVTM; CDR2 reads ANQGSEA. The CDR3 runs 14 residues. CDR3 region: CSAPRGQGTDTQYF. CDR3 coding DNA: TGCAGCGCCCCCCGGGGACAGGGCACAGATACGCAGTATTTT.

This clonotype appeared a few times. The chain links TRBV5-5 to TRBJ1-1; maybe TRBD1 (6 bases). V was pared by 4 bases and J by 7 bases, with 8 bases between. This CDR3 comprises 11 residues. Germline-derived CDR1 and CDR2 are SGHKS and YYEKEE (reference sequence). CDR3 sequence reads: CASSGTIEAFF. The CDR3, as DNA: TGTGCCAGCAGCGGGACAATTGAAGCTTTCTTT.

This clonotype occurred once. The rearrangement joins TRBV12-5 to TRBJ1-2; 7 bases agree with TRBD1. The CDR3 has 17 residues. J lost 2 bases, V lost 3 bases, and 12 bases had no gene match. CDR1 is LGHNT, CDR2 FRNRAP, per germline. CDR3 in DNA: TGTGCTAGTGGTTTCTTCATCCCGGGACAGAGAAACTATGGCTACACCTTC. Amino acids: CASGFFIPGQRNYGYTF.

The chain combines TRBV29-1 with TRBJ1-1; a weak D match, TRBD1 (5 bases). V dropped 7 bases and J dropped 4 bases, with 16 bases sitting between them. Germline CDR1 reads SQVTM; CDR2 reads ANQGSEA. The CDR3 extends over 13 amino acids. The CDR3 coding sequence is TGCAGCGCCGAAGCGGGGGGGAGCACTGAAGCTTTCTTT. This sequence encodes CSAEAGGSTEAFF.

Notes on this clonotype: An end of the junction does not agree with germline; a read error may underlie this. This CDR3 is CAGSPLPREEDTQYF. The CDR3 DNA reads as TGTGCCGGCAGCCCCCTCCCCAGGGAAGAAGATACGCAGTATTTT. The gene calls are TRBV7-6 and TRBJ2-3; D may be TRBD1 (5 bases). CDR3 length equals 15 residues. Germline V gene data show CDR1 as SGHVS and CDR2 as FNYEAQ.